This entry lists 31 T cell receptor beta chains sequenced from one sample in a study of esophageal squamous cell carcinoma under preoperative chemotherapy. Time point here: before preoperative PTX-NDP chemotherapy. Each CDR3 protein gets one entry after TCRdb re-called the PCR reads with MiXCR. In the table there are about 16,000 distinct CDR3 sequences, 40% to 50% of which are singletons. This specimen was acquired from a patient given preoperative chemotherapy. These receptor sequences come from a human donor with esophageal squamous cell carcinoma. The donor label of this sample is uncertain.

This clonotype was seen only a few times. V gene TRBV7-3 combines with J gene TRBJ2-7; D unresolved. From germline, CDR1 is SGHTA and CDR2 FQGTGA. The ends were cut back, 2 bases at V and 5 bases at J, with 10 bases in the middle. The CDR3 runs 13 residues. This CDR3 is CASSLGVGNEQYF. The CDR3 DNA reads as TGTGCCAGCAGCTTAGGTGTAGGCAACGAGCAGTACTTC.

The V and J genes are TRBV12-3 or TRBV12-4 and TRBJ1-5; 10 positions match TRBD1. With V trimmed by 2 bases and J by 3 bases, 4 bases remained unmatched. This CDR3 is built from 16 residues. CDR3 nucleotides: TGTGCCAGCAGTTTAATGGGACAGGGGCTCAATCAGCCCCAGCATTTT. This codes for CASSLMGQGLNQPQHF.

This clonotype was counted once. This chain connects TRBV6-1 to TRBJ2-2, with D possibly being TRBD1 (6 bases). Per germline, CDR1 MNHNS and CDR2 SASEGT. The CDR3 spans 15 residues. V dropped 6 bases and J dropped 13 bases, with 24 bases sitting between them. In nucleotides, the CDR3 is TGTGCCAGCAGAACCGGGCATGGGGGCACAGAGGCGCTGTTTTTT. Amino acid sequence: CASRTGHGGTEALFF.

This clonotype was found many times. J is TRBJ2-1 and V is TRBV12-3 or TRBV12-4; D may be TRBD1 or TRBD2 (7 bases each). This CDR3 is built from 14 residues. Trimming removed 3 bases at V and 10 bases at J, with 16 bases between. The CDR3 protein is CASSLGGGIREQFF. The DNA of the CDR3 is TGTGCCAGCAGTTTGGGAGGGGGCATTAGGGAGCAGTTCTTC.

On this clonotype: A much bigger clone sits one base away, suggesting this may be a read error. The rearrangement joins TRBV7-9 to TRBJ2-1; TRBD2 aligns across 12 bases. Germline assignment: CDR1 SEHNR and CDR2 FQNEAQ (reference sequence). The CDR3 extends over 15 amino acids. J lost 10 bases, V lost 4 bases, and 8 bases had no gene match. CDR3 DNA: TGTGCCAGCAGCTCGAGGACTAGCGGGAACTACGAGCAGTTCTTC. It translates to CASSSRTSGNYEQFF.

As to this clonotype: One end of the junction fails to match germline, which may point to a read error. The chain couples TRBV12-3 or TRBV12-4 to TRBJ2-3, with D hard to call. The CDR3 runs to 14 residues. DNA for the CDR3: TGTGCGGGCGGCCGAGAACGAGGCACAGATACGCAGTACTTT. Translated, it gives CAGGRERGTDTQYF.

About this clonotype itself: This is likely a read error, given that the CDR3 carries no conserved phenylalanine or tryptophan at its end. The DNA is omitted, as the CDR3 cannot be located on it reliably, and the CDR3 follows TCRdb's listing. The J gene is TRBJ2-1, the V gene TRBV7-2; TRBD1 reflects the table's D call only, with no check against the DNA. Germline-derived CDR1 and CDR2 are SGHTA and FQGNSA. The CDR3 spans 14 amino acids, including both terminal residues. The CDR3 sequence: CASRRTRAANEQFA.

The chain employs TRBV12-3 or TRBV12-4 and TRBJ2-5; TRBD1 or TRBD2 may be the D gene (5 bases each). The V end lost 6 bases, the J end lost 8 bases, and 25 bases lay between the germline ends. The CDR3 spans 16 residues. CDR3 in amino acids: CASRWPGASGSDTQYF. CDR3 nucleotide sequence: TGTGCCAGCAGGTGGCCCGGGGCCAGCGGTTCAGATACCCAGTACTTC.

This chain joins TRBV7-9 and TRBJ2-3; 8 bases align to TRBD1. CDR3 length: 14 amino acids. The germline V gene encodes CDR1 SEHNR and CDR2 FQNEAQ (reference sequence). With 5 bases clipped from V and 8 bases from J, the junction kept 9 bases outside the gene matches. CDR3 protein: CASSANDRGGTQYF. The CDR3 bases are TGTGCCAGCAGCGCAAACGACAGGGGCGGTACGCAGTATTTT.

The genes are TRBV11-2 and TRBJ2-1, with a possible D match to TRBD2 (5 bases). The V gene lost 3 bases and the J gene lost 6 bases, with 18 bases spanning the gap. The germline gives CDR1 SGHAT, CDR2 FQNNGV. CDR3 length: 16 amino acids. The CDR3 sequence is CASSFSPASWTNEQFF. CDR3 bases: TGTGCCAGCAGCTTCTCTCCGGCTAGCTGGACCAATGAGCAGTTCTTC. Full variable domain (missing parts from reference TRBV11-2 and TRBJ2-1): EAGVAQSPRYKIIEKRQSVAFWCNPISGHATLYWYQQILGQGPKLLIQFQNNGVVDDSQLPKDRFSAERLKGVDSTLKIQPAKLEDSAVYLCASSFSPASWTNEQFFGPGTRLTVL.

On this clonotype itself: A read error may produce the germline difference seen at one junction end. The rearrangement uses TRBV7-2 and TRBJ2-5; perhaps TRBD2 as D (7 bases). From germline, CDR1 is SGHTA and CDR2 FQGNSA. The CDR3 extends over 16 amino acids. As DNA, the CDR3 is TGTGCCAGCGGGGGGGGGCGGGGCCAGGTCCAAGACACCCAGTACTTC. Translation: CASGGGRGQVQDTQYF.

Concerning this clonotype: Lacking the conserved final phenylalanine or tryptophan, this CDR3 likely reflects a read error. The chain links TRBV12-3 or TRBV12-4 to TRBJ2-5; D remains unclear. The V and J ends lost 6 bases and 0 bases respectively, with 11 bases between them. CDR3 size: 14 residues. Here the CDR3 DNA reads TGTGCCAGCAGCGCCGGAAGGGACCAAGAGACCCAGTACTCG. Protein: CASSAGRDQETQYS.

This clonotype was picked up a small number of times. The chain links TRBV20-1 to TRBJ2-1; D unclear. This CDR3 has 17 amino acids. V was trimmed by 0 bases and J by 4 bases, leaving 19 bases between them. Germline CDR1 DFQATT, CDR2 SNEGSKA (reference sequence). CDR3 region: CSARDLGGLLRYNEQFF. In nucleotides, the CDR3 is TGCAGTGCTAGAGATCTCGGCGGCCTCCTTAGGTACAATGAGCAGTTCTTC.

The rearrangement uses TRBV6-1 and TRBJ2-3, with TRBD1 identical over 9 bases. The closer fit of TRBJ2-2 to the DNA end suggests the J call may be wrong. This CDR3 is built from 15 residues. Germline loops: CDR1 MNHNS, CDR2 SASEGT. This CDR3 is CASRTRQGGTEALFF. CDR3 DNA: TGTGCCAGCAGAACCCGACAGGGGGGCACAGAGGCGCTGTTTTTT.

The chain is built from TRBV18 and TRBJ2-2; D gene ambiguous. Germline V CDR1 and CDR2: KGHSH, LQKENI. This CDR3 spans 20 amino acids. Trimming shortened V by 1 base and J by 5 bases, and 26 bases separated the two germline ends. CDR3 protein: CASSPLPAWGSPTRTGELFF. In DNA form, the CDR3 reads TGTGCCAGCTCACCACTGCCAGCCTGGGGAAGCCCGACGAGGACCGGGGAGCTGTTTTTT.

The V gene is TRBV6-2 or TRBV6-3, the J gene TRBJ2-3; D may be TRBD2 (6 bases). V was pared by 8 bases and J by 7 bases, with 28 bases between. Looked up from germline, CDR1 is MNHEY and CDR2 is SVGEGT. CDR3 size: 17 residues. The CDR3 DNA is TGTGCCAGCGCTACACCTCAGATCGCTCCTGGGGGGTATACGCAGTATTTT. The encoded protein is CASATPQIAPGGYTQYF.

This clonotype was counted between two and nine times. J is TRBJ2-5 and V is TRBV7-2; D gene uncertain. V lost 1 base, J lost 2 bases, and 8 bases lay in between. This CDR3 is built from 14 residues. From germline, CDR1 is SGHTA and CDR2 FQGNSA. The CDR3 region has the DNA TGTGCCAGCAGCTTAGGATCAAGTCAAGAGACCCAGTACTTC. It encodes CASSLGSSQETQYF.

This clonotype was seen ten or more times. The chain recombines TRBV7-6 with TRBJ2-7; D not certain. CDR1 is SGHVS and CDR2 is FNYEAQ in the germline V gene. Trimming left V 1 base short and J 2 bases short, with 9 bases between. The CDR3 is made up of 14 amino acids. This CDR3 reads CASSLGDSTYEQYF. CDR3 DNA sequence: TGTGCCAGCAGCTTAGGAGATTCCACCTACGAGCAGTACTTC. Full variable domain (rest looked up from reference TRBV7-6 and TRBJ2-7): GAGVSQSPRYKVTKRGQDVALRCDPISGHVSLYWYRQALGQGPEFLTYFNYEAQQDKSGLPNDRFSAERPEGSISTLTIQRTEQRDSAMYRCASSLGDSTYEQYFGPGTRLTVT.

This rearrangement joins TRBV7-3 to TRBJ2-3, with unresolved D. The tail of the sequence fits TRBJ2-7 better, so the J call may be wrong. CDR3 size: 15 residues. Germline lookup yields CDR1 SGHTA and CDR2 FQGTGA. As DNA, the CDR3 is TGTGCCAGCAGCGCGGCGAGGTGGGCGATAAATACGCAGTACTTC. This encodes CASSAARWAINTQYF.

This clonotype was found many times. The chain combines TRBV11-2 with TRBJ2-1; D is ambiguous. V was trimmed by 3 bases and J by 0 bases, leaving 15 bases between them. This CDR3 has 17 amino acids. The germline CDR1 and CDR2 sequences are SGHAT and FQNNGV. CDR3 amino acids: CASSLAARTSSYNEQFF. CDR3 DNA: TGTGCCAGCAGCTTGGCGGCGCGGACGAGCTCCTACAATGAGCAGTTCTTC. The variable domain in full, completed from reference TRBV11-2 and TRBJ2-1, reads EAGVAQSPRYKIIEKRQSVAFWCNPISGHATLYWYQQILGQGPKLLIQFQNNGVVDDSQLPKDRFSAERLKGVDSTLKIQPAKLEDSAVYLCASSLAARTSSYNEQFFGPGTRLTVL.

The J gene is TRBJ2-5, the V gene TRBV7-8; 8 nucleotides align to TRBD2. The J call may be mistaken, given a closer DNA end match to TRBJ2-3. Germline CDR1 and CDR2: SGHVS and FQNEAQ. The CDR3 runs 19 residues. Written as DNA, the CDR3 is TGTGCCAGCAGCTTAGTTGCGGGGGGCGGTGGCCGCGCCCAAGAGACGCAGTATTTT. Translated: CASSLVAGGGGRAQETQYF.

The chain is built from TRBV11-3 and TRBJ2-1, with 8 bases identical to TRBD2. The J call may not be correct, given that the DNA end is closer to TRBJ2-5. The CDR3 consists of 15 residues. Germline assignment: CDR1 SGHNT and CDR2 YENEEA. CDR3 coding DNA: TGTGCCAGCAGCTTAAATCGGGAGGGGGGGGAGACCCAGTACTTC. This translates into CASSLNREGGETQYF.

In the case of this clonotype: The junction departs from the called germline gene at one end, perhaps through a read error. In DNA, the CDR3 is TGTGCCAGCAGCGCACGACGGGGGGGGAGCCCAGAGACGCAGTATTTT. Amino acids: CASSARRGGSPETQYF. V and J are TRBV7-2 and TRBJ2-3, with 8 bases matching TRBD2. CDR3 length: 16 residues. Germline CDR1 and CDR2: SGHTA and FQGNSA.

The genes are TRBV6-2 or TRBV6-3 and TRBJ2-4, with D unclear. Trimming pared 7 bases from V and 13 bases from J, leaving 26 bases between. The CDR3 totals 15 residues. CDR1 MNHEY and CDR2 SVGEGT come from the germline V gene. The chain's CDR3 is CASTLDSRYQKIQYF. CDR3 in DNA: TGTGCCAGCACCCTCGATAGCCGTTACCAAAAGATCCAGTACTTC.

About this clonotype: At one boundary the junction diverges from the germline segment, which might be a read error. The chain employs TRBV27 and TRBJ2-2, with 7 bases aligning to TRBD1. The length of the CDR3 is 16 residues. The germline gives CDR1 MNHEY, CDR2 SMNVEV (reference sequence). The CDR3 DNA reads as TGTGCCAGCAGTTTAAAGGGGGCGCAAAACACCGGGGCGCTGTTTTTT. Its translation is CASSLKGAQNTGALFF.

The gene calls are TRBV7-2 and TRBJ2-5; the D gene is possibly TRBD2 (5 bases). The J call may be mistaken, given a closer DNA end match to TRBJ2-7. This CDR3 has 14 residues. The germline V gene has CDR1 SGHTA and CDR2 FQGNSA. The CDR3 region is CASARGRLGSEQYF. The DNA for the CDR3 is TGTGCCAGTGCGCGTGGACGGCTGGGGAGCGAGCAGTACTTC.

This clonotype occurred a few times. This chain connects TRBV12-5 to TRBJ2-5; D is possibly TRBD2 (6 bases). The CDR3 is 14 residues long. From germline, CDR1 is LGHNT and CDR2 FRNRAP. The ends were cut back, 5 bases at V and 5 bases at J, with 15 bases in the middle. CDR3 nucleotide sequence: TGTGCTAGTGGTGGACCGGGGGTGGGCGAGACCCAGTACTTC. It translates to CASGGPGVGETQYF.

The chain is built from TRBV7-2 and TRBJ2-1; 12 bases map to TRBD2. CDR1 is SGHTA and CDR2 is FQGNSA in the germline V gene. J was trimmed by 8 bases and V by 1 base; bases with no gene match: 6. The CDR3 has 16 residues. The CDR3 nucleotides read TGTGCCAGCAGCTTAGTTCTAGCGGGAGGGCCTCATGAGCAGTTCTTC. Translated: CASSLVLAGGPHEQFF.

Written as DNA, the CDR3 is TGTGCCAGCACTCCAGATCAAGAGACCCAGTACTTC. Amino acids: CASTPDQETQYF. The chain couples TRBV6-1 to TRBJ2-5; no clear D. Per germline, CDR1 MNHNS and CDR2 SASEGT. The CDR3 contains 12 residues. V was trimmed by 7 bases and J by 2 bases, leaving 8 bases between them.

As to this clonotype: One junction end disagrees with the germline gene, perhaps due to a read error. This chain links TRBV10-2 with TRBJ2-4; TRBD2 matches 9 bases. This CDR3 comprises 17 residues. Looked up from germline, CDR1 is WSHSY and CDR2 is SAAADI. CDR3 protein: CASCRLAAPSGKDIQYF. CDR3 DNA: TGCGCCAGCTGCAGACTAGCGGCACCGTCCGGCAAAGACATTCAGTACTTT.

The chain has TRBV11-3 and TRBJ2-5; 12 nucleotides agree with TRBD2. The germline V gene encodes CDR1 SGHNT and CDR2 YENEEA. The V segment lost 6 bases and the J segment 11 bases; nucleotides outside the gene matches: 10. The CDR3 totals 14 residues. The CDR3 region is CASSLLAGGREQYF. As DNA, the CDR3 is TGTGCCAGCAGTTTACTAGCGGGAGGACGAGAGCAGTACTTC.